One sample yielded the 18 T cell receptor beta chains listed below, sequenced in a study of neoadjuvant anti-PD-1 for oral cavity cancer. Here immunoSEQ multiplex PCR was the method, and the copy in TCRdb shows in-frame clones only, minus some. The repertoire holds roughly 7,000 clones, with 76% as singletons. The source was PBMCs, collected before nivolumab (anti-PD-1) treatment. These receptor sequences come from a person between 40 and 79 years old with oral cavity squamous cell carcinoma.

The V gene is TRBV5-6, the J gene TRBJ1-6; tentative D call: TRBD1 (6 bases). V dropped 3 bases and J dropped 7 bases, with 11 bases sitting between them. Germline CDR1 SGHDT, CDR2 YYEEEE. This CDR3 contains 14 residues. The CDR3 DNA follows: TGTGCCAGCAGCTCGGGACACTGGAATTCACCCCTCCACTTT. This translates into CASSSGHWNSPLHF.

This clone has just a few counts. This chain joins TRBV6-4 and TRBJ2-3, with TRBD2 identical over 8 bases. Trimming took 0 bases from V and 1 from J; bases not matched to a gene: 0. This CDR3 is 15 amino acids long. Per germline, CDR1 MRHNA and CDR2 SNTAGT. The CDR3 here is CASSDSSGGTDTQYF. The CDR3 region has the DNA TGTGCCAGCAGTGACTCTAGCGGGGGCACAGATACGCAGTATTTT.

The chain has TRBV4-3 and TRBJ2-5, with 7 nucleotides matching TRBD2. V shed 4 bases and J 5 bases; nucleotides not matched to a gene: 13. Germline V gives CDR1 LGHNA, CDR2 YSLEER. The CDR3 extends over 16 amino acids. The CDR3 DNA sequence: TGCGCCAGCAGCCCTACCCCGGGGAGGGGAGGGGAGACCCAGTACTTC. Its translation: CASSPTPGRGGETQYF.

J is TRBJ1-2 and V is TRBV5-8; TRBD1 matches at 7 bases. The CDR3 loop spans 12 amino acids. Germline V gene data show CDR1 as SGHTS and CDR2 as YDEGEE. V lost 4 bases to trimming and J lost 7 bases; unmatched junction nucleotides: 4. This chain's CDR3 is CASSLRQGGYTF. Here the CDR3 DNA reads TGTGCCAGCAGCCTCCGACAGGGTGGCTACACCTTC.

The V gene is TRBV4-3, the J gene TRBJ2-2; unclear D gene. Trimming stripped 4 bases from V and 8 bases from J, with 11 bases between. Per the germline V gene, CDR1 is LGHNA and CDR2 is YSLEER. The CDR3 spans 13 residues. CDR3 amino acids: CASSLSHRGELFF. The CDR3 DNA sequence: TGCGCCAGCAGCCTGAGCCACCGAGGGGAGCTGTTTTTT.

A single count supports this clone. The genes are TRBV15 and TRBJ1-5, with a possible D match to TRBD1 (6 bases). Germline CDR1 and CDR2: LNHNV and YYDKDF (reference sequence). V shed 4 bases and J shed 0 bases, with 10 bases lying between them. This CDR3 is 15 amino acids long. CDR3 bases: TGTGCCACCAGCATGGGGGGCATTAGCAATCAGCCCCAGCATTTT. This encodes CATSMGGISNQPQHF.

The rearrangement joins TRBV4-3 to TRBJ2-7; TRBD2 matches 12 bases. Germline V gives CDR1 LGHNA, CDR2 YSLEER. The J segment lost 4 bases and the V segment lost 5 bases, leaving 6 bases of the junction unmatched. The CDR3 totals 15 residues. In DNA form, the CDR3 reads TGCGCCAGCAGCGCCCGACTAGCGGGGGAGTACGAGCAGTACTTC. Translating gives CASSARLAGEYEQYF.

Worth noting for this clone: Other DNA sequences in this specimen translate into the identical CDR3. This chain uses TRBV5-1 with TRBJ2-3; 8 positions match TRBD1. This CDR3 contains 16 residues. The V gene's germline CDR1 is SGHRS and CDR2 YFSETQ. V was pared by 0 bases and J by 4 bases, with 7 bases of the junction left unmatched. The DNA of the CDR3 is TGCGCCAGCAGCTTGGATCCGGGACAGGTGGCAGATACGCAGTATTTT. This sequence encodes CASSLDPGQVADTQYF.

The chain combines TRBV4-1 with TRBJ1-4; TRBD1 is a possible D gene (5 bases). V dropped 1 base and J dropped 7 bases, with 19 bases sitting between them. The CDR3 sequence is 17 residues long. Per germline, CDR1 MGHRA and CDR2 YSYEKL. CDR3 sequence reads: CASSQARGRGGREKLFF. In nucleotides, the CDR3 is TGCGCCAGCAGCCAAGCAAGGGGTCGAGGAGGACGTGAAAAACTGTTTTTT.

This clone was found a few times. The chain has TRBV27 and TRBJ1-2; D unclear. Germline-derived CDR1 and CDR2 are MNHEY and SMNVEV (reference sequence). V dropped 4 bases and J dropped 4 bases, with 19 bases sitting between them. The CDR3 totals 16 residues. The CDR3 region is CASSSSSGDLSYGYTF. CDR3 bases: TGTGCCAGCAGTTCGTCTTCCGGGGATTTATCCTATGGCTACACCTTC.

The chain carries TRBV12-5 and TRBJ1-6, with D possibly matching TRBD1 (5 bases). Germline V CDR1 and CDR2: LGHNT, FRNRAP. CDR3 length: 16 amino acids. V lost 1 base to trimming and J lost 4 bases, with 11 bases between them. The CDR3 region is CASGLARENYNSPLHF. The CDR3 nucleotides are TGTGCTAGTGGTTTGGCCAGGGAAAATTATAATTCACCCCTCCACTTT.

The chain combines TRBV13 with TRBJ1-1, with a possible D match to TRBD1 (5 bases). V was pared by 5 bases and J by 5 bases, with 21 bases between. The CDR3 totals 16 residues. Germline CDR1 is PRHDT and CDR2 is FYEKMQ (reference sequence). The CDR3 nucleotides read TGTGCCAGCAGCAACCCTACTGACAGTGGGAGTACTGAAGCTTTCTTT. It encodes CASSNPTDSGSTEAFF.

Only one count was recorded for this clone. CDR3 sequence: CASRGVGVSEAFF. As DNA, the CDR3 is TGTGCCAGCAGGGGGGTGGGGGTCTCTGAAGCTTTCTTT. The chain links TRBV25-1 to TRBJ1-1; tentatively, D is TRBD1 (5 bases). Looked up from germline, CDR1 is MGHDK and CDR2 is SYGVNS. V lost 6 bases, J lost 6 bases, and 14 bases lay in between. The CDR3 is 13 amino acids.

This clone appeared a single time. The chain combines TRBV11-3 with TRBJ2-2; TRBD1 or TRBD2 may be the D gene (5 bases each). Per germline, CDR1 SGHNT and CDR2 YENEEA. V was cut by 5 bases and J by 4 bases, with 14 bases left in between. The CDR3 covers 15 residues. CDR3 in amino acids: CASSLRAGSTGELFF. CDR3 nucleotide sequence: TGTGCCAGCAGCCTGAGGGCAGGGTCCACCGGGGAGCTGTTTTTT.

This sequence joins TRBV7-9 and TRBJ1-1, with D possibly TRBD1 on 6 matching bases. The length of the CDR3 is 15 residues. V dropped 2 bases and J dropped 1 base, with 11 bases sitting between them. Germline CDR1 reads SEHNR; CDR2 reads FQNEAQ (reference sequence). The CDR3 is CASSLTWGPNTEAFF. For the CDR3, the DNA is TGTGCCAGCAGCTTAACTTGGGGGCCGAACACTGAAGCTTTCTTT.

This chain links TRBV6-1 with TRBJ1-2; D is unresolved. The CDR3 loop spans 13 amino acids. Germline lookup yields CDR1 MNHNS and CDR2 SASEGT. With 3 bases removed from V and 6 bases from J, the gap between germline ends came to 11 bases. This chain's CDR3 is CASSDVAVNGYTF. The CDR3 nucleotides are TGTGCCAGCAGTGATGTTGCCGTGAATGGCTACACCTTC.

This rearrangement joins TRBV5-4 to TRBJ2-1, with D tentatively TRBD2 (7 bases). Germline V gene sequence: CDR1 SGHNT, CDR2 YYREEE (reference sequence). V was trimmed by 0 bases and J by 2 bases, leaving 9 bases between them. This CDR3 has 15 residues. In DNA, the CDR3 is TGTGCCAGCAGCTTGGAGGGGGGGCCCTACAATGAGCAGTTCTTC. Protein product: CASSLEGGPYNEQFF.

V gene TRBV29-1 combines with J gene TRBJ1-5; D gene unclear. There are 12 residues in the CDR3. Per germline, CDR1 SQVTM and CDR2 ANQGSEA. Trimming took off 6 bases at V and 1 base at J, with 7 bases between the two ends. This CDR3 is CSVSGSNQPQHF. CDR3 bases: TGCAGCGTCAGCGGGAGCAATCAGCCCCAGCATTTT. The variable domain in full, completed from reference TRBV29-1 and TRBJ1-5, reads SAVISQKPSRDICQRGTSLTIQCQVDSQVTMMFWYRQQPGQSLTLIATANQGSEATYESGFVIDKFPISRPNLTFSTLTVSNMSPEDSSIYLCSVSGSNQPQHFGDGTRLSIL.